These 30 T cell receptor beta chains came from one sample sequenced in a study of metastatic and nonmetastatic thyroid tumors. The entire patient cohort was treatment-naive prior to thyroid surgery. Via MiXCR, TCRdb re-called the PCR reads. The sample has approximately 41,000 clones, 28% seen once; the top ten hold around 9.6%. The sample comprised blood. Receptor source: a male donor with papillary thyroid cancer or a benign thyroid nodule (not recorded which). Some clones in this sample may be carry-over from other donors' samples.

This clone was detected many times. The chain is built from TRBV6-5 and TRBJ2-1; D gene unclear. The V and J ends lost 2 bases and 5 bases respectively, with 13 bases between them. The CDR3 length is 15 residues. The germline V gene encodes CDR1 MNHEY and CDR2 SVGAGI. CDR3 amino acids: CASSYTALVNNEQFF. The CDR3 DNA reads TGTGCCAGCAGTTACACAGCCCTGGTAAACAATGAGCAGTTCTTC.

At least ten counts were recorded for this clone. The chain couples TRBV28 to TRBJ2-5; 7 bases fit TRBD1. V trimming: 3 bases; J trimming: 6 bases; junction bases outside the gene matches: 10. The CDR3 sequence is 15 residues long. Germline V CDR1 and CDR2: MDHEN, SYDVKM. DNA for the CDR3: TGTGCCAGCAGTTTTACATTGACAGGGTTGAAGACCCAGTACTTC. Protein: CASSFTLTGLKTQYF.

This clone was detected many times. Being one base from a much bigger clone, this may be a read error. Other DNA sequences in this sample translate to the same CDR3. The chain combines TRBV5-1 with TRBJ2-2, with a weak D call TRBD1 (6 bases). Trimming stripped 3 bases from V and 7 bases from J, with 16 bases between. This CDR3 region has 15 residues. Germline loops: CDR1 SGHRS, CDR2 YFSETQ. The CDR3 DNA is TGCGCCAGCAGCTCTTCAGGGGACCCGGGCGGGGAGCTGTTTTTT. As protein: CASSSSGDPGGELFF.

The sample holds many counts of this clone. The chain joins TRBV5-1 to TRBJ1-1, with 8 bases that match TRBD1. Trimming removed 4 bases from V and 1 base from J; junction bases left unmatched: 6. The CDR3 is 15 residues long. Germline assignment: CDR1 SGHRS and CDR2 YFSETQ. The CDR3 DNA reads as TGCGCCAGCAGCGGGACGGACAGGGCGAACACTGAAGCTTTCTTT. Protein: CASSGTDRANTEAFF.

This chain uses TRBV6-5 with TRBJ1-5, with unresolved D. The CDR3 consists of 17 residues. Germline assignment: CDR1 MNHEY and CDR2 SVGAGI. The ends were cut back, 4 bases at V and 2 bases at J, with 18 bases in the middle. The CDR3 DNA sequence: TGTGCCAGCAGTTCTCTGGCGGCTCGGGGTGGCAATCAGCCCCAGCATTTT. Protein: CASSSLAARGGNQPQHF.

This clone came up many times. The V and J genes are TRBV3-1 and TRBJ2-2, with TRBD2 identical over 7 bases. The germline CDR1 and CDR2 sequences are LGHDT and YNNKEL (reference sequence). The CDR3 sequence is 16 residues long. The ends lost 1 base at V and 2 bases at J; junction bases unmatched: 4. The CDR3 nucleotides read TGTGCCAGCAGCCAAGGGCCAGCGGGAAACACCGGGGAGCTGTTTTTT. It specifies CASSQGPAGNTGELFF.

A word on this clone: Compared with germline, one end of the junction differs, possibly owing to a read error. J is TRBJ2-3 and V is TRBV5-1; TRBD1 might be the D (6 bases). This CDR3 is built from 16 residues. CDR1 is SGHRS and CDR2 is YFSETQ in the germline V gene. The CDR3 sequence is CASSRNRGGSADTQYF. CDR3 bases: TGCGCCAGCAGCCGGAATAGAGGGGGAAGTGCTGATACTCAGTATTTT.

This clone has ten or more counts. The CDR3 sequence: CASSQDLSPLHF. The DNA for the CDR3 is TGTGCCAGCAGCCAAGATCTTTCACCCCTCCACTTT. J is TRBJ1-6 and V is TRBV3-1, with D uncertain. CDR1 is LGHDT and CDR2 is YNNKEL in the germline V gene (reference sequence). The CDR3 consists of 12 residues. V was shortened by 0 bases and J by 9 bases, with 3 bases between the two germline ends.

The chain is built from TRBV6-1 and TRBJ1-1; D call uncertain. Between the trimmed V and J ends, which lost 7 bases and 0 bases, there was a span of 9 bases. Germline V lookup: CDR1 MNHNS, CDR2 SASEGT. The CDR3 length is 13 residues. CDR3 loop: CASKISMNTEAFF. As DNA, the CDR3 is TGTGCCAGCAAGATTTCTATGAACACTGAAGCTTTCTTT.

This clone has a handful of counts. The genes are TRBV6-2 or TRBV6-3 and TRBJ1-2; TRBD1 agrees at 9 bases. The J segment lost 7 bases and the V segment lost 7 bases, leaving 10 bases of the junction unmatched. Germline V gene data show CDR1 as MNHEY and CDR2 as SVGEGT. The CDR3 runs 14 residues. The CDR3 DNA is TGTGCCAGCACCCTACCACAGGGGGCTTTTGGCTACACCTTC. As protein: CASTLPQGAFGYTF.

This clone came up many times. This chain connects TRBV27 to TRBJ2-7; TRBD1 matches 7 bases. The ends lost 7 bases at V and 6 bases at J; junction bases unmatched: 12. Germline CDR1 MNHEY, CDR2 SMNVEV (reference sequence). This CDR3 is 14 amino acids long. As DNA, the CDR3 is TGTGCCAGCACTCAAATGACAGGGTCCGGCGAGCAGTACTTC. This encodes CASTQMTGSGEQYF.

This clone was seen only a few times. The genes are TRBV6-1 and TRBJ2-2; the match to TRBD1 covers 8 bases. With 6 bases clipped from V and 4 bases from J, the junction kept 7 bases outside the gene matches. CDR1 and CDR2 (germline): MNHNS, SASEGT. The CDR3 loop spans 15 amino acids. CDR3 DNA sequence: TGTGCCAGCAGGCGACAGGGGATGGCCACCGGGGAGCTGTTTTTT. This sequence encodes CASRRQGMATGELFF.

This clone was seen many times. The chain combines TRBV12-3 or TRBV12-4 with TRBJ2-5, with D possibly being TRBD1 or TRBD2 (5 bases each). This CDR3 has 13 residues. V shed 2 bases and J shed 5 bases, with 9 bases lying between them. CDR3 sequence (DNA): TGTGCCAGCAGTTTAAGGGGACCGGAGACCCAGTACTTC. This gives the protein CASSLRGPETQYF.

The chain has TRBV28 and TRBJ1-2, with TRBD1 identical over 7 bases. Unmatched junction bases numbered 12, after V lost 10 bases and J lost 7 bases. The germline V gene has CDR1 MDHEN and CDR2 SYDVKM. This CDR3 comprises 13 residues. CDR3 amino acids: CATKGEGARGYTF. CDR3 nucleotides: TGTGCCACCAAAGGTGAGGGGGCGCGTGGCTACACCTTC.

There are many counts of this clone. The same CDR3 arises from other DNA sequences in this sample as well. The genes are TRBV13 and TRBJ2-1, with TRBD1 as a possible D gene (5 bases). This CDR3 comprises 11 residues. Germline CDR1 is PRHDT and CDR2 is FYEKMQ (reference sequence). The V and J ends lost 3 bases and 12 bases respectively, with 9 bases between them. CDR3 in DNA: TGTGCCAGCAGCTTGGGGCAGGGGCAGTTCTTC. Its translation: CASSLGQGQFF.

This clone was found a few times. The chain recombines TRBV6-1 with TRBJ1-1, with D uncertain. V was trimmed by 7 bases and J by 5 bases, leaving 23 bases between them. This CDR3 contains 16 residues. CDR1 MNHNS and CDR2 SASEGT come from the germline V gene. CDR3 sequence: CASIVEPASMGTEAFF. The CDR3 DNA reads as TGTGCCAGCATTGTCGAACCGGCATCAATGGGTACTGAAGCTTTCTTT.

The table lists this clone with a count of one. DNA for the CDR3: TGTGCCAGCAAGAGGAGGCTCCCGCCTAGCGGGATGGCCGGATTTAAAGAGACCCAGTACTTC. Residues: CASKRRLPPSGMAGFKETQYF. The chain joins TRBV6-2 or TRBV6-3 to TRBJ2-5; 9 bases line up with TRBD2. The length of the CDR3 is 21 residues. CDR1 MNHEY and CDR2 SVGEGT come from the germline V gene. With 7 bases clipped from V and 3 bases from J, the junction kept 27 bases outside the gene matches.

This clone was found a few times. The chain links TRBV28 to TRBJ1-1, with 7 bases lining up with TRBD1. The CDR3 covers 13 residues. The germline CDR1 and CDR2 sequences are MDHEN and SYDVKM. The V segment lost 3 bases and the J segment 9 bases; nucleotides outside the gene matches: 7. CDR3 sequence: CASSFSTGQKAFF. The CDR3, as DNA: TGTGCCAGCAGTTTTAGTACGGGACAGAAAGCTTTCTTT.

This chain links TRBV6-2 or TRBV6-3 with TRBJ2-7; tentative D call: TRBD2 (6 bases). V shed 0 bases and J shed 3 bases, with 15 bases lying between them. The length of the CDR3 is 16 residues. CDR1 and CDR2 (germline): MNHEY, SVGEGT. The CDR3 here is CASSYSMGGLFYEQYF. The CDR3 nucleotides are TGTGCCAGCAGTTACTCGATGGGGGGACTGTTCTACGAGCAGTACTTC.

By share, this clone ranks as medium-sized (0.01 to 0.1%). The CDR3 DNA follows: TGTGCCAGCAGTTATTTCGGGACTAGCGTTGCCGGGGAGCTGTTTTTT. Translating it yields CASSYFGTSVAGELFF. The chain joins TRBV6-2 or TRBV6-3 to TRBJ2-2, with TRBD2 matching over 10 bases. The germline V gene encodes CDR1 MNHEY and CDR2 SVGEGT. V lost 3 bases to trimming and J lost 6 bases; unmatched junction nucleotides: 7. The CDR3 is made up of 16 amino acids.

Only a few counts were recorded for this clone. V gene TRBV27 combines with J gene TRBJ2-4, with D hard to call. The CDR3 is 16 residues long. Trimming took off 0 bases at V and 0 bases at J, with 9 bases between the two ends. Germline loops: CDR1 MNHEY, CDR2 SMNVEV (reference sequence). CDR3 loop: CASSLSSRLAKNIQYF. The CDR3 DNA reads as TGTGCCAGCAGTTTATCGTCCAGGCTAGCCAAAAACATTCAGTACTTC.

This clone was recorded many times. This sample also contains other DNA sequences that code for the same CDR3. The rearrangement uses TRBV10-2 and TRBJ1-6; TRBD1 might be the D (5 bases). Trimming shortened V by 4 bases and J by 3 bases, and 16 bases separated the two germline ends. The CDR3 is made up of 17 amino acids. Per germline, CDR1 WSHSY and CDR2 SAAADI. CDR3 DNA: TGCGCCAGCAGTGTGGCGGGACCGGTGAACTATAATTCACCCCTCCACTTT. It codes for CASSVAGPVNYNSPLHF.

Judged by abundance, this clone is medium-sized (0.01 to 0.1%). The rearrangement links TRBV4-1 to TRBJ1-1; D call uncertain. CDR3 length equals 13 residues. Germline CDR1 MGHRA, CDR2 YSYEKL. The V end lost 4 bases, the J end lost 0 bases, and 6 bases lay between the germline ends. The CDR3 DNA sequence: TGCGCCAGCAGCCTGTCCATGAACACTGAAGCTTTCTTT. The encoded protein is CASSLSMNTEAFF.

By proportion, this clone is medium-sized. The chain couples TRBV11-2 to TRBJ2-7; a weak D match, TRBD2 (5 bases). Trimming pared 3 bases from V and 6 bases from J, leaving 15 bases between. The CDR3 has 14 amino acids. Germline CDR1 and CDR2: SGHAT and FQNNGV. CDR3 amino acids: CASSFFDLEGEQYF. The DNA of the CDR3 is TGTGCCAGCAGCTTTTTCGATCTCGAGGGCGAGCAGTACTTC.

This clone was recorded at least ten times. This chain uses TRBV28 with TRBJ2-5, with TRBD2 matching over 11 bases. Germline trimming cut 5 bases from V and 5 bases from J; bases unmatched to any gene: 16. The germline gives CDR1 MDHEN, CDR2 SYDVKM. The CDR3 is 18 amino acids. The CDR3 is CASSPHFVLAGGKETQYF. CDR3 sequence (DNA): TGTGCCAGCAGTCCTCATTTCGTCCTAGCGGGGGGAAAGGAGACCCAGTACTTC.

The V gene is TRBV27, the J gene TRBJ1-1; TRBD1 agrees at 7 bases. V shed 6 bases and J 2 bases; nucleotides not matched to a gene: 6. The V gene's germline CDR1 is MNHEY and CDR2 SMNVEV (reference sequence). The CDR3 loop spans 14 amino acids. This CDR3 is CASSPRTGNTEAFF. The CDR3 DNA reads as TGTGCCAGCAGCCCCCGGACAGGCAACACTGAAGCTTTCTTT.

The table lists this clone with many counts. The rearrangement joins TRBV18 to TRBJ1-3; tentatively, D is TRBD1 (5 bases). V dropped 3 bases and J dropped 5 bases, with 14 bases sitting between them. The germline V gene encodes CDR1 KGHSH and CDR2 LQKENI. This CDR3 is built from 15 residues. The CDR3 sequence is CASSPRGLPRNTIYF. CDR3 bases: TGTGCCAGCTCACCCCGGGGCCTTCCCCGAAACACCATATATTTT.

This chain joins TRBV7-8 and TRBJ2-7, with 10 bases fitting TRBD1. The V gene end was trimmed by 4 bases and the J gene end by 1 base; junction bases not matched to a gene: 13. CDR1 is SGHVS, CDR2 FQNEAQ, per germline. The CDR3 totals 18 residues. The CDR3 loop is CASSSGTGALAASYEQYF. The CDR3 nucleotides are TGTGCCAGCAGCTCCGGGACAGGGGCACTAGCGGCTTCCTACGAGCAGTACTTC.

The V call is TRBV4-2, the J call TRBJ2-3; 7 nucleotides agree with TRBD1. Germline lookup yields CDR1 LGHNA and CDR2 YNFKEQ. With 1 base clipped from V and 8 bases from J, the junction kept 12 bases outside the gene matches. CDR3 length equals 16 residues. CDR3 nucleotide sequence: TGTGCCAGCAGCCAAGGACTATACAGGGGCGGTGGTACGCAGTATTTT. Encoded protein: CASSQGLYRGGGTQYF.

At least ten counts were recorded for this clone. The chain has TRBV27 and TRBJ2-1; 9 bases agree with TRBD1. This CDR3 has 18 amino acids. V lost 4 bases to trimming and J lost 3 bases; unmatched junction nucleotides: 13. Germline V CDR1 and CDR2: MNHEY, SMNVEV (reference sequence). The CDR3 DNA is TGTGCCAGCAGTTCAACATCCCGACAGGGGGGATTCTACAATGAGCAGTTCTTC. It is translated as CASSSTSRQGGFYNEQFF.